The present TCR beta chain was sequenced within a study of technical replicates of blood from several donors. The junction had 7 bases not matched to a gene; V was cut back by 9 bases and J by 4 bases. Germline V lookup: CDR1 LNHDA, CDR2 SQIVND (reference sequence). This CDR3 region has 14 residues. Sequenced by immunoSEQ multiplex PCR; TCRdb stores in-frame clones only, minus some. The sample comprises tens of thousands of clones, around 94% of which are singletons, and more than 0.2% rests with the top ten. This clone was detected only once. This receptor was identified in a human donor in good health. Specimen: T cells isolated from PBMCs. This sequence joins TRBV19 and TRBJ2-3, with 10 bases aligning to TRBD1. CDR3: CASKDRGPADTQYF. The CDR3 bases are TGTGCCAGCAAAGACAGGGGGCCAGCAGATACGCAGTATTTT.